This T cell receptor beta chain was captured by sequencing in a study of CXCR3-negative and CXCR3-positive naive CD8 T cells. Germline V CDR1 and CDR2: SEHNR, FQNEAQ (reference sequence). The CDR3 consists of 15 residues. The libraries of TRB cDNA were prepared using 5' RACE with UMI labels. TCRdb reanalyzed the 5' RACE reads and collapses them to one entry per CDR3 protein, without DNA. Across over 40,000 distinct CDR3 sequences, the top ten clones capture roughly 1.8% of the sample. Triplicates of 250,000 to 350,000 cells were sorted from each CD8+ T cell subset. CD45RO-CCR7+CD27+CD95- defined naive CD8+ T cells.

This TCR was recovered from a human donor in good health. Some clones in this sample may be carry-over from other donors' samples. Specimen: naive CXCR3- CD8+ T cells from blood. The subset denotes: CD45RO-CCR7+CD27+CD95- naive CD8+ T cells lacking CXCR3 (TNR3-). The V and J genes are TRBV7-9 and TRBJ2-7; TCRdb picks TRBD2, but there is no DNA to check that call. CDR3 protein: CASSPLAGGSYEQYF.